This note documents a single T cell receptor (beta chain) sequence. The ends were cut back, 1 base at V and 8 bases at J, with 11 bases in the middle. Germline V lookup: CDR1 SGHTA, CDR2 FQGNSA. This CDR3 is built from 13 residues. The data were taken from a study of blood T cells in healthy people across ages. With a J-beta primer mix and a sample-barcoded 5' primer, a second PCR ran about 7 to 12 cycles. TCRdb passed the 5' RACE reads through MiXCR, listing each CDR3 protein once. The sample has roughly 830,000 distinct CDR3 sequences; around 68% are singletons. J is TRBJ1-2 and V is TRBV7-2; possible D gene TRBD1, 5 bases. Sequencing used blood. This clonotype was obtained from a man aged 25-40 years in good health. CDR3 bases: TGTGCCAGCAGCTTAGAGCGGGGGTCCGGCTACACCTTC. It is translated as CASSLERGSGYTF.